This T cell receptor beta chain derives from a study of blood T cells in healthy people across ages. General observations from the study: A greater number of naive CD4+ cells and higher diversity distinguished long-lived donors from aged donors. Roughly linearly, TCR beta diversity per million T cells fell as age increased.

A second PCR, run for about 7 to 11 cycles, used a sample-barcoded 5' primer plus a J-beta primer mix. TCRdb recomputed calls from the 5' RACE reads with MiXCR, one row per CDR3 protein. The sample contains about 2 million distinct CDR3 sequences, 49% of which appear only once. This clonotype was detected a few times. Antigen unknown. V lost 4 bases and J lost 5, with 15 bases in between. This CDR3 contains 14 residues. Per the germline V gene, CDR1 is SQVTM and CDR2 is ANQGSEA. The sequence was collected from a woman aged 40 to 55 in good health. The genes are TRBV29-1 and TRBJ2-1; perhaps D is TRBD1 or TRBD2 (5 bases each). The sample was blood. CDR3 loop: CSVGGPGVNNEQFF. The DNA for the CDR3 is TGCAGCGTTGGGGGACCGGGTGTGAACAATGAGCAGTTCTTC.